These 20 T cell receptor beta chains share one sample of origin, sequenced in a study of OX40 agonist ivuxolimab in advanced cancers. Libraries were prepared by immunoSEQ multiplex PCR; TCRdb keeps only in-frame clonotypes and omits some of them. The table records about 53,000 clones, approximately 79% of them present only once. The specimen was CD4+ or CD8+ T cells sorted from blood, collected in a trial of the OX40 agonist ivuxolimab. Receptor source: an adult with an advanced solid tumor such as melanoma, head and neck, liver or kidney cancer.

The J gene is TRBJ1-5, the V gene TRBV19; TRBD1 matches 7 bases. Germline CDR1 is LNHDA and CDR2 is SQIVND (reference sequence). The CDR3 is 16 residues long. Trimming at V came to 2 bases and at J to 3 bases, leaving 7 bases not matched to a gene. The CDR3 region has the DNA TGTGCCAGTAGTATAACCGGCAGGGGGAACAATCAGCCCCAGCATTTT. It yields the protein CASSITGRGNNQPQHF.

The rearrangement links TRBV6-5 to TRBJ2-7; TRBD1 agrees at 9 bases. V shed 6 bases and J 6 bases; nucleotides not matched to a gene: 12. The CDR3 has 15 amino acids. CDR1 MNHEY and CDR2 SVGAGI come from the germline V gene. CDR3 nucleotide sequence: TGTGCCAGCAGCTATCCTCAAACAGGGGGCCTCGAGCAGTACTTC. Translation gives CASSYPQTGGLEQYF.

Points on this clone: Other nucleotide sequences in the sample specify the same CDR3. This CDR3 is CASSLGRDTEAFF. CDR3 DNA sequence: TGTGCCAGCAGCTTAGGCCGAGACACTGAAGCTTTCTTT. This chain links TRBV11-2 with TRBJ1-1, with D unclear. Trimming took off 1 base at V and 3 bases at J, with 6 bases between the two ends. Germline assignment: CDR1 SGHAT and CDR2 FQNNGV. The CDR3 consists of 13 residues.

The chain uses TRBV4-2 and TRBJ1-2; 8 bases are a match to TRBD1. With 0 bases clipped from V and 6 bases from J, the junction kept 6 bases outside the gene matches. The CDR3 runs 15 residues. Germline V gene data show CDR1 as LGHNA and CDR2 as YNFKEQ. CDR3 amino acids: CASSQEYQGADGYTF. The CDR3 DNA reads TGTGCCAGCAGCCAAGAGTATCAGGGGGCGGATGGCTACACCTTC.

The chain carries TRBV29-1 and TRBJ2-2; 8 nucleotides line up with TRBD1. The germline CDR1 and CDR2 sequences are SQVTM and ANQGSEA. V dropped 1 base and J dropped 3; count of bases not matched to a gene: 1. The CDR3 sequence is 14 residues long. Here the CDR3 reads CSVEGTGYTGELFF. In nucleotides, the CDR3 is TGCAGCGTTGAAGGGACAGGGTACACCGGGGAGCTGTTTTTT.

J is TRBJ1-4 and V is TRBV11-2; TRBD1 is a possible D gene (5 bases). From germline, CDR1 is SGHAT and CDR2 FQNNGV. Trimming stripped 1 base from V and 2 bases from J, with 5 bases between. The CDR3 loop spans 14 amino acids. CDR3 residues: CASSLGGTNEKLFF. In nucleotides, the CDR3 is TGTGCCAGCAGCTTAGGGGGGACTAATGAAAAACTGTTTTTT.

The chain employs TRBV6-1 and TRBJ2-7; no clear D. Trimming shortened V by 6 bases and J by 0 bases, and 9 bases separated the two germline ends. Germline CDR1 and CDR2: MNHNS and SASEGT. The CDR3 is 13 amino acids. The CDR3 DNA reads as TGTGCCAGCAGGGTGACTGGCTCCTACGAGCAGTACTTC. Translating gives CASRVTGSYEQYF.

The chain employs TRBV7-2 and TRBJ2-3, with D perhaps matching TRBD2 (6 bases). Germline CDR1 is SGHTA and CDR2 is FQGNSA. Trimming removed 5 bases from V and 4 bases from J, with 16 bases in between. The CDR3 loop spans 15 amino acids. The CDR3 DNA reads TGTGCCAGCAGCCCCGGGAGTCGGTCTGCAGATACGCAGTATTTT. It encodes CASSPGSRSADTQYF.

This chain links TRBV11-2 with TRBJ2-7, with D unclear. There are 13 residues in the CDR3. Germline values: CDR1 SGHAT, CDR2 FQNNGV. V lost 1 base and J lost 5, with 9 bases in between. In DNA, the CDR3 is TGTGCCAGCAGCTTAGCAGGTTGGAACGAGCAGTACTTC. Protein: CASSLAGWNEQYF.

The DNA for the CDR3 is TGTGCCAGCTCACCAGAGAGGACCGGGGAGCTGTTTTTT. Translation: CASSPERTGELFF. The V gene is TRBV18, the J gene TRBJ2-2; no reliable D call. Germline V gene data show CDR1 as KGHSH and CDR2 as LQKENI. The V end lost 2 bases, the J end lost 5 bases, and 6 bases lay between the germline ends. CDR3 length: 13 amino acids.

This sequence joins TRBV6-1 and TRBJ2-1; a weak D match, TRBD1 (5 bases). The V and J ends lost 2 bases and 8 bases respectively, with 13 bases between them. CDR3 length: 14 amino acids. Germline V gives CDR1 MNHNS, CDR2 SASEGT. The CDR3 sequence is CASSERAGWDEQFF. Here the CDR3 DNA reads TGTGCCAGCAGTGAACGGGCAGGGTGGGATGAGCAGTTCTTC.

As DNA, the CDR3 is TGTGCCAGCAGCTTTGGGGGGTCTAATGAAAAACTGTTTTTT. Translating gives CASSFGGSNEKLFF. The chain combines TRBV5-6 with TRBJ1-4; D is possibly TRBD1 (5 bases). The CDR3 totals 14 residues. The germline V gene has CDR1 SGHDT and CDR2 YYEEEE. The V end lost 2 bases, the J end lost 3 bases, and 8 bases lay between the germline ends.

This clone has just a few counts. V and J are TRBV9 and TRBJ1-6; D is possibly TRBD1 (5 bases). Trimming removed 4 bases from V and 10 bases from J, with 9 bases in between. This CDR3 contains 12 residues. Germline V CDR1 and CDR2: SGDLS, YYNGEE. The CDR3 here is CASSLDRSPLHF. CDR3 DNA sequence: TGTGCCAGCAGCCTAGACAGATCACCCCTCCACTTT.

This clone has just one count. The rearrangement joins TRBV11-2 to TRBJ2-3, with 9 bases lining up with TRBD1. The CDR3 length is 15 residues. V was pared by 5 bases and J by 3 bases, with 6 bases of the junction left unmatched. CDR1 is SGHAT and CDR2 is FQNNGV in the germline V gene. CDR3 sequence: CASSRWGQGTDTQYF. For the CDR3, the DNA is TGTGCCAGCAGCAGGTGGGGACAGGGTACAGATACGCAGTATTTT.

The rearrangement uses TRBV27 and TRBJ2-1; no firm D call. The CDR3 is 14 residues long. With 3 bases removed from V and 0 bases from J, the gap between germline ends came to 6 bases. In germline, CDR1 is MNHEY, CDR2 SMNVEV (reference sequence). CDR3 protein: CASSFDPSYNEQFF. The CDR3 DNA is TGTGCCAGCAGTTTCGACCCCTCCTACAATGAGCAGTTCTTC.

This clone has a handful of counts. The rearrangement uses TRBV19 and TRBJ2-2; no firm D call. The CDR3 spans 18 residues. CDR1 LNHDA and CDR2 SQIVND come from the germline V gene (reference sequence). V dropped 4 bases and J dropped 0 bases, with 18 bases sitting between them. The CDR3 region has the DNA TGTGCCAGTAGTAAAGTTCTGGTGGGCCCCGCGAACACCGGGGAGCTGTTTTTT. As protein: CASSKVLVGPANTGELFF.

This clone has just a few counts. The chain carries TRBV27 and TRBJ2-7, with no clear D. The CDR3 consists of 14 residues. Germline V gene data show CDR1 as MNHEY and CDR2 as SMNVEV (reference sequence). The V end was cut by 3 bases, the J end by 7 bases, with 16 bases between. CDR3: CASSFSPDLLEQYF. For the CDR3, the DNA is TGTGCCAGCAGTTTCTCACCCGATCTCCTAGAGCAGTACTTC.

This chain connects TRBV2 to TRBJ1-5; 7 nucleotides agree with TRBD1. Germline CDR1 and CDR2: SNHLY and FYNNEI. J was trimmed by 4 bases and V by 5 bases; bases with no gene match: 5. The CDR3 spans 14 residues. The CDR3 region has the DNA TGTGCCAGCAGTACATTCAGGGGGAATCAGCCCCAGCATTTT. Translating it yields CASSTFRGNQPQHF.

The chain couples TRBV5-8 to TRBJ2-1; no clear D gene. This CDR3 comprises 14 residues. Trimming stripped 1 base from V and 4 bases from J, with 9 bases between. CDR1 is SGHTS and CDR2 is YDEGEE in the germline V gene. The DNA of the CDR3 is TGTGCCAGCAGCTTGCGGAGTCTTTACAATGAGCAGTTCTTC. This sequence encodes CASSLRSLYNEQFF.

The chain is built from TRBV6-6 and TRBJ2-1; 7 bases line up with TRBD2. The germline V gene has CDR1 MNHNY and CDR2 SVGAGI (reference sequence). This CDR3 region has 16 residues. Trimming cost V 0 bases and J 2 bases; bases outside gene matches: 4. CDR3 DNA: TGTGCCAGCAGTTACTCGACTGGGGGGGCCTACAATGAGCAGTTCTTC. Protein product: CASSYSTGGAYNEQFF.